This entry lists 2 T cell receptor beta chains sequenced from one sample in a study of blood T cell repertoires in COVID-19. This table comes from immunoSEQ multiplex PCR, and its TCRdb copy is limited to in-frame clones, with some not included. This sample has under 200,000 clones, with approximately 92% found just once. The sample taken for sequencing was peripheral blood. The receptors originated from a man aged 50 to 59 with acute or convalescent COVID-19.

This CDR3 reads CASSAVMGLTNQETQYF. For the CDR3, the DNA is TGTGCCAGCAGCGCGGTTATGGGACTGACGAACCAAGAGACCCAGTACTTC. The J gene is TRBJ2-5, the V gene TRBV7-8; D perhaps matches TRBD2 (6 bases). CDR3 length: 17 amino acids. Germline V CDR1 and CDR2: SGHVS, FQNEAQ. Trimming stripped 5 bases from V and 0 bases from J, with 19 bases between.

This rearrangement joins TRBV15 to TRBJ2-2, with TRBD1 matching 9 bases. The V gene end was trimmed by 6 bases and the J gene end by 3 bases; junction bases not matched to a gene: 5. Germline V lookup: CDR1 LNHNV, CDR2 YYDKDF (reference sequence). This CDR3 is 15 amino acids long. The CDR3 DNA is TGTGCCACCAGTGACAGGGGGAAGGACACCGGGGAGCTGTTTTTT. Protein: CATSDRGKDTGELFF.